The rows below give T cell receptor beta chains drawn from one sample of a study of shared clonotypes between healthy human individuals. Clones were sequenced by immunoSEQ multiplex PCR, and TCRdb holds only the in-frame ones, with some missing. This sample has approximately 2.4 million clones, with 90% to 97% found just once. Specimen: naive CD4+ T cells sorted from blood. The receptors originated from a man in his late teens or twenties in good health. CDR3s leave out the opening cysteine and the closing phenylalanine or tryptophan. Clone size, where shown, is once, few, many, or a class for clones that have expanded.

clone_size j_call v_call cdr3_aa
- TRBJ1-1 TRBV9 ASSAQGVGTEAF
- TRBJ2-1 TRBV7-2 ASSLTSAILYNEQF
- TRBJ2-1 TRBV7-2 ASSPYWASGNEQF
- TRBJ2-2 TRBV6-1 ASIDRVNTGELF
- TRBJ2-7 TRBV6-1 ASSEEGGRIYEQY
- TRBJ2-3 TRBV6-5 ASSLSGGYTDTQY
- TRBJ2-4 TRBV30 AWSGTGANIQY
- TRBJ2-7 TRBV7-9 ASSFPDRAYEQY
- TRBJ2-7 TRBV10-3 AIGIGSSPSYEQY
- TRBJ2-7 TRBV19 ASSETGTSYEQY
- TRBJ2-4 TRBV19 ASSTPGQIQVKNIQY
- TRBJ1-1 TRBV5-4 ASSATGLNTEAF
- TRBJ2-7 TRBV19 ASSIPGTAYEQY
- TRBJ2-1 TRBV10-3 ATAGLEYEQF
- TRBJ2-7 TRBV6-5 ASSGGTGPTYEQY
- TRBJ1-1 TRBV5-6 ASSPQHEGRGTEAF
- TRBJ2-1 TRBV29-1 SVRSGLGSYNEQF
- TRBJ2-7 TRBV5-1 ASSRTDGSPLHEQY
- TRBJ2-2 TRBV7-2 ASSPVWRVNTGELF
once TRBJ2-7 TRBV29-1 SFTGVSYEQY
- TRBJ2-1 TRBV7-2 ASSFGDRGLTEQF
few TRBJ1-3 TRBV10-3 AISESTRDGNTIY
- TRBJ1-6 TRBV6-5 ASSYNNSPLH
- TRBJ2-5 TRBV10-3 AISDEQGGETQY
- TRBJ1-2 TRBV5-6 ATRGDYGYT
- TRBJ2-7 TRBV5-4 ASSLANTGISYEQY
- TRBJ2-3 TRBV5-1 ASSLEGSSTDTQY
- TRBJ2-4 TRBV9 ASSVGKDGNIQY
- TRBJ2-7 TRBV6-1 ASRRTGTNYEQY
- TRBJ1-5 TRBV7-8 ASGGTGYKYSNQPQH
once TRBJ2-7 TRBV9 ASSVGGADSYEQY
- TRBJ1-5 TRBV11-2 ASSPHGNQPQH
- TRBJ2-7 TRBV5-4 ASSRGTSQNFGEQY
- TRBJ1-2 TRBV11-2 ASSPGLRYGYT
- TRBJ1-5 TRBV2 ASSRIQGEPQH
- TRBJ2-7 TRBV13 ASSLGQLWQGNYEQY
- TRBJ2-1 TRBV4-3 ASSQEFGSNEQF
- TRBJ1-4 TRBV5-1 ASRPAPDRGKEKLF
- TRBJ2-7 TRBV5-1 ASSFSGGEQY
- TRBJ1-2 TRBV7-9 ASSLRGGAGYT
- TRBJ2-5 TRBV30 AWSVWKLAGGEETQY
- TRBJ1-5 TRBV28 ASSLNDQPQH
- TRBJ1-5 TRBV23-1 ASSLQWHNQPQH
- TRBJ2-3 TRBV4-3 ASSQLSGISTDTQY